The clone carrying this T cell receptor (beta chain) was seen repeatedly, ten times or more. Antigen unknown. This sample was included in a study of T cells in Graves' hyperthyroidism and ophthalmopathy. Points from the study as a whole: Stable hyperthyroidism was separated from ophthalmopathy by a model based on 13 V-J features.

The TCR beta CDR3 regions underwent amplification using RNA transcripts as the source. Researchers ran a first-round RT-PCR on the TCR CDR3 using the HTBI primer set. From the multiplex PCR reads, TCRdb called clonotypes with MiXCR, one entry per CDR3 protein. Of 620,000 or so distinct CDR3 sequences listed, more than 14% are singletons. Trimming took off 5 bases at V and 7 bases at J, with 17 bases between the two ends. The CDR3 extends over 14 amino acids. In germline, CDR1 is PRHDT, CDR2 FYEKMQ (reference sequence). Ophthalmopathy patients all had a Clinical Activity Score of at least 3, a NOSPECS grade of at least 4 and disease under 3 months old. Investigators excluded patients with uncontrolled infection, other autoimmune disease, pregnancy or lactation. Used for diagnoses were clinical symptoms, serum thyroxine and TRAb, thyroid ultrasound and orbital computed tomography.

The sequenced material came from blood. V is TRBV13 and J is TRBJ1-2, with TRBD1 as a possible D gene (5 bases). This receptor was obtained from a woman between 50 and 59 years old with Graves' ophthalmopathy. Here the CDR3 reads CASSPSGTDFGYTF. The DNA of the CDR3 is TGTGCCAGCAGCCCATCCGGGACGGACTTTGGCTACACCTTC.